One sample yielded the 8 T cell receptor beta chains listed below, sequenced in a study of beta chain features in type 1 diabetes. Reverse transcribing all isolated RNA meant expressed TCRB transcripts were sequenced. Measured with immunoSEQ multiplex PCR; TCRdb has only the in-frame clones, and not every one. The sample has 900,000 or so clones, roughly a sixth seen once. The sample comprised naive CD4+ T cells from blood. The receptors were sampled from a woman aged 18-35 years in good health.

A note on this clone: A read error may account for a junction end that differs from germline. The rearrangement joins TRBV5-1 to TRBJ2-7; TRBD2 agrees at 15 bases. The length of the CDR3 is 15 residues. Germline CDR1 SGHRS, CDR2 YFSETQ. The CDR3 is CASSWNTGTSGRSEF. The CDR3, as DNA: TGCGCCAGCAGCTGGAACACCGGGACTAGCGGGAGGTCGGAATTC.

The rearrangement links TRBV11-2 to TRBJ2-5; D is unclear. Trimming pared 1 base from V and 5 bases from J, leaving 11 bases between. Germline lookup yields CDR1 SGHAT and CDR2 FQNNGV. The CDR3 totals 14 residues. The CDR3, as DNA: TGTGCCAGCAGCTTAGGTTCTTCGTGGGAGACCCAGTACTTC. This gives the protein CASSLGSSWETQYF.

This clone was counted only a few times. V is TRBV28 and J is TRBJ2-4, with D possibly called TRBD1 or TRBD2 (6 bases each). Trimming cost V 0 bases and J 1 base, with 10 bases left between them. CDR1 is MDHEN, CDR2 SYDVKM, per germline. This CDR3 region has 16 residues. CDR3 DNA sequence: TGTGCCAGCAGTTTATGGGGGGGCTCCGCCAAAAACATTCAGTACTTC. Its protein product is CASSLWGGSAKNIQYF.

This clone was counted a few times. This chain uses TRBV25-1 with TRBJ2-3; D ambiguous. This CDR3 has 13 amino acids. The V and J ends lost 3 bases and 7 bases respectively, with 11 bases between them. CDR1 and CDR2 (germline): MGHDK, SYGVNS. CDR3 protein: CASSEDRTHTQYF. The CDR3 region has the DNA TGTGCCAGCAGTGAGGACCGTACTCATACGCAGTATTTT.

This clone was seen only a few times. The V and J genes are TRBV6-5 and TRBJ2-7, with D perhaps matching TRBD1 (6 bases). The V gene lost 0 bases and the J gene lost 3 bases, with 12 bases spanning the gap. The CDR3 runs 15 residues. Germline-derived CDR1 and CDR2 are MNHEY and SVGAGI. The CDR3 coding sequence is TGTGCCAGCAGTTACTCGGTTGGGGGCAGCTACGAGCAGTACTTC. It yields the protein CASSYSVGGSYEQYF.

This clone has just a few counts. The gene calls are TRBV4-1 and TRBJ2-2; TRBD2 might be the D (5 bases). The V gene's germline CDR1 is MGHRA and CDR2 YSYEKL. The CDR3 is made up of 14 amino acids. The V and J ends lost 3 bases and 6 bases respectively, with 11 bases between them. This CDR3 is CASSHGGSPGELFF. The CDR3 bases are TGCGCCAGCAGCCACGGCGGGTCCCCCGGGGAGCTGTTTTTT.

This clone has a handful of counts. The V gene is TRBV23-1, the J gene TRBJ2-5; D uncertain. The J call may be incorrect, as the DNA end agrees better with TRBJ2-7. TRBV23-1 is reported as an ORF; its role is uncertain. CDR3 length: 12 residues. The CDR3 sequence is CASSPSFREQYF. The CDR3 bases are TGCGCCAGCAGTCCAAGTTTCCGCGAGCAGTACTTC.

This clone was recorded a few times. The V and J genes are TRBV18 and TRBJ2-3; 15 bases line up with TRBD2. The CDR3 totals 16 residues. The germline V gene encodes CDR1 KGHSH and CDR2 LQKENI. The trim removed 5 bases at V and 5 bases at J, leaving 5 bases unmatched. This CDR3 is CASSGPGLAGGDTQYF. The CDR3 DNA is TGTGCCAGCTCAGGCCCGGGACTAGCGGGAGGAGATACGCAGTATTTT.